This T cell receptor beta chain was sequenced in a study of cytomegalovirus exposure and HLA in healthy donors. Points on this clone: Its antigen is currently unknown.

The CDR3 is made up of 15 amino acids. The germline V gene has CDR1 SEHNR and CDR2 FQNEAQ (reference sequence). The PCR contained 60 Vbeta and 13 Jbeta primers. Some clones are missing from TCRdb's copy, which holds only in-frame ones; the method was immunoSEQ multiplex PCR. In all, the sample yields around 110,000 clones. Findings of the study overall: Sequencing likely produced, as an artifact, a cluster of highly shared sequence variants. Roughly uniform sequencing depth across donors was assumed, possibly incorrectly. The investigators catalogued 164 TCR beta chains as cytomegalovirus-associated.

This sequence was found in a man aged 40-55 years in good health and CMV-seropositive. The chain uses TRBV7-9 and TRBJ2-5, with TRBD2 identical over 8 bases. Near its end, the DNA agrees better with TRBJ2-7, so the J call may be wrong. Sequencing used PBMCs. CDR3 coding DNA: TGTGCCAGCAGCTTAGCCTTAGCGGGAACCTACGAGCAGTACTTC. Its translation: CASSLALAGTYEQYF.